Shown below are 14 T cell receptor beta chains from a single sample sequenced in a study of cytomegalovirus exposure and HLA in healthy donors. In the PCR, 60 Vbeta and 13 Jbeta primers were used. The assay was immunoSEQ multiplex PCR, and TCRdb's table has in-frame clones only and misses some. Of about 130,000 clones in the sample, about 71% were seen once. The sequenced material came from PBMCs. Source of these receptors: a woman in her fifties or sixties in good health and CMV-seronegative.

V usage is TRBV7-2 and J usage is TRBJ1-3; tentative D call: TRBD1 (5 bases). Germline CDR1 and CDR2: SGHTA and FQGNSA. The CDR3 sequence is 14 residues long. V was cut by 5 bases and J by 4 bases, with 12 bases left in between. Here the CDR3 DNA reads TGTGCCAGCAGCCTCAGGGTTTCCGGAAACACCATATATTTT. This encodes CASSLRVSGNTIYF. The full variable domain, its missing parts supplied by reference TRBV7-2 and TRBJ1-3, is GAGVSQSPSNKVTEKGKDVELRCDPISGHTALYWYRQSLGQGLEFLIYFQGNSAPDKSGLPSDRFSAERTGGSVSTLTIQRTQQEDSAVYLCASSLRVSGNTIYFGEGSWLTVV.

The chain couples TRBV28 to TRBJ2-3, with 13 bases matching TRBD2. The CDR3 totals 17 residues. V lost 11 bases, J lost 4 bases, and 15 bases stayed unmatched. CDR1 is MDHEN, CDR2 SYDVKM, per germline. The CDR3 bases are TGTGCCGGAACTAGCGGGAGGGCCTTATTTCCCCCAGATACGCAGTATTTT. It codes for CAGTSGRALFPPDTQYF.

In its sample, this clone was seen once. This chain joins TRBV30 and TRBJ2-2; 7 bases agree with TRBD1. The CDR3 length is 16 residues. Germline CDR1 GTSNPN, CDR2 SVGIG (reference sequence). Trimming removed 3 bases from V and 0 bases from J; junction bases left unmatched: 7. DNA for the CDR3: TGTGCCTGGAGGGGTCTTGGACAGGCGAACACCGGGGAGCTGTTTTTT. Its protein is CAWRGLGQANTGELFF.

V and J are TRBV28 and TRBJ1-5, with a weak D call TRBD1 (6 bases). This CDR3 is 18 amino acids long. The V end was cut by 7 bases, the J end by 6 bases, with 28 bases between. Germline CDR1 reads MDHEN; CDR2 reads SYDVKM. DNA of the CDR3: TGTGCCAGCAAGCCCCTTGGCCCCAGGACAGATCGGGGTCAGCCCCAGCATTTT. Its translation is CASKPLGPRTDRGQPQHF.

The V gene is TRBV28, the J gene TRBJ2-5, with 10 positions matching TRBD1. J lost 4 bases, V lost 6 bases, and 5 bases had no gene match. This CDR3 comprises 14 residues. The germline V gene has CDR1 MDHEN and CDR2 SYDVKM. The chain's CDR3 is CASSAGDRGETQYF. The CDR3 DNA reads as TGTGCCAGCAGCGCCGGGGACAGGGGAGAGACCCAGTACTTC.

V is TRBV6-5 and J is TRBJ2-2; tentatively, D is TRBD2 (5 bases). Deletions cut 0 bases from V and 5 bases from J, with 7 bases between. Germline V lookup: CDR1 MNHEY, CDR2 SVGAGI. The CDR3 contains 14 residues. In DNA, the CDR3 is TGTGCCAGCAGTTACTCGGGCGGGACCGGGGAGCTGTTTTTT. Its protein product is CASSYSGGTGELFF.

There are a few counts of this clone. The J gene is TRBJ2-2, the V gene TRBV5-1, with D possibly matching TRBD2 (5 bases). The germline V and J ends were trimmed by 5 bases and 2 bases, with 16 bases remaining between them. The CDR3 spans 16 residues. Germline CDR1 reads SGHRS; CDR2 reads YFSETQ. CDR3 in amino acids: CASSHSWTGNTGELFF. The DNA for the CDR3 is TGCGCCAGCAGTCATTCCTGGACTGGCAACACCGGGGAGCTGTTTTTT.

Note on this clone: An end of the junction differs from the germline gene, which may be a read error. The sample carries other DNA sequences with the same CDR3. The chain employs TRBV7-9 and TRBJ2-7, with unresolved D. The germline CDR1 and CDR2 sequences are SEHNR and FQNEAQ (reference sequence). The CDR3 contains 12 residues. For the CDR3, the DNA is TGCGCCAGCAGCTCTCTTTCCTACGAGCAGTACTTC. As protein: CASSSLSYEQYF. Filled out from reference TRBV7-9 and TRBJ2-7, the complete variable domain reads DTGVSQNPRHKITKRGQNVTFRCDPISEHNRLYWYRQTLGQGPEFLTYFQNEAQLEKSRLLSDRFSAERPKGSFSTLEIQRTEQGDSAMYLCASSSLSYEQYFGPGTRLTVT.

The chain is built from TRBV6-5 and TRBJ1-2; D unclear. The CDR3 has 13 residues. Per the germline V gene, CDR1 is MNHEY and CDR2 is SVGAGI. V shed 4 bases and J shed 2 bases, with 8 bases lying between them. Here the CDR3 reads CASSLPGNYGYTF. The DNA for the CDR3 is TGTGCCAGCAGTTTACCGGGAAACTATGGCTACACCTTC.

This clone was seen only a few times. This CDR3 is CAGQGLRRNQPQHF. CDR3 DNA: TGTGCCGGACAGGGTTTAAGGCGCAATCAGCCCCAGCATTTT. V gene TRBV9 combines with J gene TRBJ1-5; 8 nucleotides line up with TRBD1. Germline V lookup: CDR1 SGDLS, CDR2 YYNGEE. This CDR3 is built from 14 residues. J lost 2 bases, V lost 10 bases, and 8 bases had no gene match.

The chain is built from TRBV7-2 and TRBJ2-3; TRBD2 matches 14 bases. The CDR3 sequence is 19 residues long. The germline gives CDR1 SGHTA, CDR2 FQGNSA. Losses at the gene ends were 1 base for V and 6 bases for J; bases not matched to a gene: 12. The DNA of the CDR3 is TGTGCCAGCAGCTTAGGACTAGCGGGAGGGCCCTTCTTTACTGATACGCAGTATTTT. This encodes CASSLGLAGGPFFTDTQYF.

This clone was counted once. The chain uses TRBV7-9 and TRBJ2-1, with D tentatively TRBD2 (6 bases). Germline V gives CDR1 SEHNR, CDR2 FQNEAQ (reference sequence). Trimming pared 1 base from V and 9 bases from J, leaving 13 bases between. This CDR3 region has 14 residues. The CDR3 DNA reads TGTGCCAGCAGCTTAGTTCCCATCGGGGGTGAGCAGTTCTTC. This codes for CASSLVPIGGEQFF.

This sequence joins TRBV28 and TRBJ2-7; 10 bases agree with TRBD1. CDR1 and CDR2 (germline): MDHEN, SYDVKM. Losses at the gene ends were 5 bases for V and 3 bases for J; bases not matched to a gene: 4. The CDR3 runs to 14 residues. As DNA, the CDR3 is TGTGCCAGCAGTCGACAGGGGGCGGTCTACGAGCAGTACTTC. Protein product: CASSRQGAVYEQYF.

CDR3 coding DNA: TGCGCCAGCAGCCAGGTGTTGGGACAGCCGGGCACCGGGGAGCTGTTTTTT. It is translated as CASSQVLGQPGTGELFF. This chain joins TRBV4-3 and TRBJ2-2, with 7 bases fitting TRBD1. The CDR3 totals 17 residues. Unmatched junction bases numbered 11, after V lost 3 bases and J lost 4 bases. Germline CDR1 reads LGHNA; CDR2 reads YSLEER.